This T cell receptor beta chain was retrieved from a study of chemoradiotherapy in HPV16-positive cancers. Study-wide context: Candidate HPV-specific clones and shared TCR motifs came from two HPV16-positive patients.

Study-level points and caveats: Only a couple of HPV16-positive patients supplied the functional HPV-specificity definition. Non-HPV-specific T cells did not expand in tumors during treatment, whereas candidate HPV-specific clones and E7-related motifs did.

This clone was counted a few times. Its antigen is currently unknown. Samples were taken several times over chemoradiotherapy. Produced via immunoSEQ multiplex PCR; TCRdb's table is partial and in-frame only. The data contain about 2,000 clones, 85% of them singletons. CDR3 length: 15 residues. Germline CDR1 SEHNR, CDR2 FQNEAQ (reference sequence). Trimming took 5 bases from V and 1 from J; bases not matched to a gene: 7. The receptor comes from a human donor with HPV-associated anogenital cancer. The sequencing here drew on tumor tissue, taken from a patient who underwent chemoradiotherapy. The V gene is TRBV7-9, the J gene TRBJ1-1; 7 nucleotides agree with TRBD1. CDR3 sequence reads: CASSPGRGWNTEAFF. Here the CDR3 DNA reads TGTGCCAGCAGCCCCGGCAGGGGGTGGAACACTGAAGCTTTCTTT. Variable domain in full (rest from reference TRBV7-9 and TRBJ1-1): DTGVSQNPRHKITKRGQNVTFRCDPISEHNRLYWYRQTLGQGPEFLTYFQNEAQLEKSRLLSDRFSAERPKGSFSTLEIQRTEQGDSAMYLCASSPGRGWNTEAFFGQGTRLTVV.